This T cell receptor (beta chain) was found in a study of blood T cells in healthy people across ages. Study outcomes and limitations: Estimates of diversity drawn from one million T cells were considered underestimates.

Donors each provided approximately 9.6 milliliters of peripheral blood. On this clonotype itself: Antigen unknown. The missing conserved phenylalanine or tryptophan at the end of this CDR3 makes a read error likely.

Sample-barcoded 5' priming and a J-beta primer mix drove a second PCR of roughly 6 to 12 cycles. Every sample produced at least 2.5 million CDR3-containing paired-end reads. TCRdb re-analysed the 5' RACE reads in MiXCR, keeping a single row per CDR3 protein. The table lists roughly 680,000 distinct CDR3 sequences, about half of them singletons. Germline loops: CDR1 SGHKS, CDR2 YYEKEE (reference sequence). V dropped 5 bases and J dropped 3 bases, with 21 bases sitting between them. The CDR3 has 16 amino acids. The gene calls are TRBV5-5 and TRBJ2-7; tentatively, D is TRBD1 (6 bases). The receptor was isolated from a woman in her sixties in good health. Sequencing was done on a sample of blood. The DNA of the CDR3 is TGTGCCAGCAGTCTCCGGGACAACGGGCCCTACTACGAGCAGTACAGT. Protein product: CASSLRDNGPYYEQYS.